Shown below are 20 T cell receptor beta chains from a single sample sequenced in a study of OX40 agonist ivuxolimab in advanced cancers. Clones were read by immunoSEQ multiplex PCR, and TCRdb kept only the in-frame ones, dropping some. The sample records tens of thousands of clones, just over 90% being singletons. The input for sequencing was CD4+ or CD8+ T cells sorted from blood, taken in a trial of the OX40 agonist ivuxolimab. Receptor source: an adult with an advanced solid tumor such as melanoma, head and neck, liver or kidney cancer.

Note on this clone: The sample carries other DNA sequences with the same CDR3. The chain uses TRBV13 and TRBJ2-2, with D possibly TRBD2 on 5 matching bases. V lost 1 base and J 0 bases, leaving 9 bases between the germline ends. Germline CDR1 and CDR2: PRHDT and FYEKMQ (reference sequence). The CDR3 spans 16 residues. This CDR3 reads CASSLEGGPNTGELFF. Written as DNA, the CDR3 is TGTGCCAGCAGCTTAGAGGGCGGGCCGAACACCGGGGAGCTGTTTTTT.

In this sample, this clone turned up once. The chain carries TRBV7-8 and TRBJ2-1; TRBD2 aligns across 8 bases. V was pared by 5 bases and J by 3 bases, with 12 bases of the junction left unmatched. Germline V gene sequence: CDR1 SGHVS, CDR2 FQNEAQ. This CDR3 has 17 amino acids. Here the CDR3 reads CASSPPTALADYNEQFF. For the CDR3, the DNA is TGTGCCAGCAGCCCTCCAACGGCACTAGCGGACTACAATGAGCAGTTCTTC.

The chain links TRBV7-9 to TRBJ2-1, with D unclear. Germline CDR1 SEHNR, CDR2 FQNEAQ (reference sequence). The germline V and J ends were trimmed by 2 bases and 6 bases, with 8 bases remaining between them. There are 13 residues in the CDR3. The CDR3 nucleotides are TGTGCCAGCAGCTTAACGTTCGCCAATGAGCAGTTCTTC. Amino acid sequence: CASSLTFANEQFF.

The chain combines TRBV27 with TRBJ1-2, with 7 nucleotides matching TRBD1. The germline CDR1 and CDR2 sequences are MNHEY and SMNVEV (reference sequence). With 6 bases clipped from V and 6 bases from J, the junction kept 13 bases outside the gene matches. This CDR3 spans 15 amino acids. The CDR3 loop is CASRKFDRVSDGYTF. The CDR3 bases are TGTGCCAGCAGGAAGTTTGACAGGGTGTCCGATGGCTACACCTTC.

J is TRBJ2-1 and V is TRBV14; 7 bases align to TRBD2. Germline loops: CDR1 SGHDN, CDR2 FVKESK. V trimming: 1 base; J trimming: 5 bases; junction bases outside the gene matches: 11. The CDR3 runs 17 residues. The CDR3, as DNA: TGTGCCAGCAGCCAAGGCCGAGCGGGGAGGTGGGACAATGAGCAGTTCTTC. This encodes CASSQGRAGRWDNEQFF.

The chain couples TRBV14 to TRBJ2-7; TRBD1 is a possible D gene (5 bases). V was cut by 6 bases and J by 0 bases, with 9 bases left in between. This CDR3 has 13 residues. Germline CDR1 reads SGHDN; CDR2 reads FVKESK. The CDR3 DNA reads as TGTGCCAGCAGACCAGGGCTCTCCTACGAGCAGTACTTC. As protein: CASRPGLSYEQYF.

The gene calls are TRBV12-5 and TRBJ2-7; TRBD2 matches 13 bases. This CDR3 region has 15 residues. Germline assignment: CDR1 LGHNT and CDR2 FRNRAP. Trimming at V came to 5 bases and at J to 2 bases, leaving 3 bases not matched to a gene. DNA for the CDR3: TGTGCTAGTGGTACTGGACTAGCGGGAGCCTACGAGCAGTACTTC. Its translation is CASGTGLAGAYEQYF.

The chain has TRBV2 and TRBJ2-7; no reliable D call. The CDR3 runs 11 residues. Germline CDR1 reads SNHLY; CDR2 reads FYNNEI. Trimming cost V 1 base and J 3 bases, with 1 base left between them. CDR3 protein: CASSEDYEQYF. The CDR3 bases are TGTGCCAGCAGTGAAGACTACGAGCAGTACTTC.

This chain joins TRBV6-1 and TRBJ1-1; no firm D call. The germline V gene has CDR1 MNHNS and CDR2 SASEGT. V lost 0 bases and J 4 bases, leaving 6 bases between the germline ends. There are 13 residues in the CDR3. DNA for the CDR3: TGTGCCAGCAGTGAAGCGCTGGGCACTGAAGCTTTCTTT. As protein: CASSEALGTEAFF.

This rearrangement joins TRBV13 to TRBJ2-3; D perhaps matches TRBD2 (5 bases). Germline-derived CDR1 and CDR2 are PRHDT and FYEKMQ (reference sequence). V lost 2 bases to trimming and J lost 4 bases, with 22 bases between them. This CDR3 has 18 amino acids. The CDR3 DNA sequence: TGTGCCAGCAGCTTATTACTAGTCAGAGGTTCGGTCGCAGATACGCAGTATTTT. Protein sequence: CASSLLLVRGSVADTQYF.

By sample share, this clone is medium-sized. J is TRBJ1-1 and V is TRBV6-1; D uncertain. There are 17 residues in the CDR3. Per the germline V gene, CDR1 is MNHNS and CDR2 is SASEGT. Trimming pared 0 bases from V and 3 bases from J, leaving 17 bases between. DNA for the CDR3: TGTGCCAGCAGTGAAGCCCCTATTTGGAGGAGGTACACTGAAGCTTTCTTT. Its protein product is CASSEAPIWRRYTEAFF.

The rearrangement links TRBV9 to TRBJ2-1, with 11 bases lining up with TRBD2. V shed 3 bases, J shed 0 bases, and the junction held 14 bases outside the gene matches. The V gene's germline CDR1 is SGDLS and CDR2 YYNGEE. The CDR3 consists of 20 residues. CDR3 region: CASSANDLTSGSLSYNEQFF. The CDR3 bases are TGTGCCAGCAGCGCCAATGACTTAACTAGCGGGAGTCTCTCCTACAATGAGCAGTTCTTC.

V is TRBV19 and J is TRBJ1-1; TRBD1 agrees at 9 bases. The CDR3 has 13 amino acids. J gave up 1 base and V 6 bases, and 0 bases lay outside the gene matches. CDR1 is LNHDA, CDR2 SQIVND, per germline (reference sequence). The CDR3 DNA is TGTGCCAGTAGGACAGGGGGGAACACTGAAGCTTTCTTT. Residues: CASRTGGNTEAFF.

This sequence joins TRBV30 and TRBJ1-4; D ambiguous. V lost 3 bases and J lost 7, with 6 bases in between. Looked up from germline, CDR1 is GTSNPN and CDR2 is SVGIG (reference sequence). The length of the CDR3 is 11 residues. DNA for the CDR3: TGTGCCTGGAGACCGGGTGAAAAACTGTTTTTT. Translation: CAWRPGEKLFF.

The chain couples TRBV19 to TRBJ2-1; 11 positions agree with TRBD2. V lost 3 bases to trimming and J lost 1 base; unmatched junction nucleotides: 5. The V gene's germline CDR1 is LNHDA and CDR2 SQIVND (reference sequence). The CDR3 sequence is 17 residues long. The CDR3 DNA reads TGTGCCAGTAGTATTGGACTAGCGGGTTTGTCCTACAATGAGCAGTTCTTC. Translating it yields CASSIGLAGLSYNEQFF.

V usage is TRBV11-2 and J usage is TRBJ1-5; perhaps TRBD1 as D (6 bases). Per the germline V gene, CDR1 is SGHAT and CDR2 is FQNNGV. Trimming pared 1 base from V and 10 bases from J, leaving 11 bases between. This CDR3 is 13 amino acids long. The CDR3 DNA sequence: TGTGCCAGCAGCTTAGGTAGGACAGAACCCCAGCATTTT. It encodes CASSLGRTEPQHF.

The chain couples TRBV11-3 to TRBJ2-5; 12 bases line up with TRBD2. V was pared by 3 bases and J by 4 bases, with 9 bases of the junction left unmatched. The CDR3 is 17 residues long. Germline assignment: CDR1 SGHNT and CDR2 YENEEA. The CDR3 protein is CASSLNSGLAGIETQYF. The CDR3 DNA sequence: TGTGCCAGCAGCTTGAATTCCGGACTAGCGGGAATAGAGACCCAGTACTTC.

The chain is built from TRBV29-1 and TRBJ2-1, with 12 positions matching TRBD2. V dropped 3 bases and J dropped 6; count of bases not matched to a gene: 3. Germline V gene lookup returns CDR1 SQVTM and CDR2 ANQGSEA. CDR3 length equals 14 residues. The chain's CDR3 is CSVELAGGGNEQFF. CDR3 DNA: TGCAGCGTTGAGCTAGCGGGAGGGGGCAATGAGCAGTTCTTC.

The CDR3 here is CASSVEVGYEQYF. CDR3 coding DNA: TGTGCCAGCAGCGTAGAGGTCGGCTACGAGCAGTACTTC. V gene TRBV9 combines with J gene TRBJ2-7; D is undetermined. V shed 0 bases and J shed 3 bases, with 7 bases lying between them. The CDR3 contains 13 residues. The germline V gene encodes CDR1 SGDLS and CDR2 YYNGEE. Filled out from reference TRBV9 and TRBJ2-7, the complete variable domain reads DSGVTQTPKHLITATGQRVTLRCSPRSGDLSVYWYQQSLDQGLQFLIQYYNGEERAKGNILERFSAQQFPDLHSELNLSSLELGDSALYFCASSVEVGYEQYFGPGTRLTVT.

The chain carries TRBV5-1 and TRBJ1-2; unclear D gene. V was cut by 2 bases and J by 0 bases, with 11 bases left in between. Germline V lookup: CDR1 SGHRS, CDR2 YFSETQ. The CDR3 is made up of 15 amino acids. DNA of the CDR3: TGCGCCAGCAGCTTCGGGCCAGACACTAACTATGGCTACACCTTC. This gives the protein CASSFGPDTNYGYTF.